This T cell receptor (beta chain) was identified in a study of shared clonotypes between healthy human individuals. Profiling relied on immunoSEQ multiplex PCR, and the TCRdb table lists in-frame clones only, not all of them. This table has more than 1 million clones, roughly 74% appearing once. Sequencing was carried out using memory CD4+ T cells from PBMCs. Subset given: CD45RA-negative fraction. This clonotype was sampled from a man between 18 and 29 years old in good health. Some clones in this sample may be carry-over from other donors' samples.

The CDR3 protein is CASSFGGMGHF. CDR3 DNA sequence: TGTGCCAGCAGTTTTGGGGGTATGGGGCATTTT. The rearrangement uses TRBV28 and TRBJ1-5, with D possibly TRBD1 on 5 matching bases. The CDR3 totals 11 residues. Per the germline V gene, CDR1 is MDHEN and CDR2 is SYDVKM. Trimming shortened V by 3 bases and J by 15 bases, and 12 bases separated the two germline ends.